The rows below give T cell receptor beta chains drawn from one sample of a study of cytotoxic CD8 clonotypes in ibrutinib-treated CLL. Repertoires were generated with immunoSEQ multiplex PCR, while TCRdb's copy carries only in-frame clones and drops some. The sample records some 300,000 clones, roughly 79% being singletons. The starting material was PBMCs, obtained before ibrutinib treatment. The receptor source for this set is a human donor with chronic lymphocytic leukemia. Both conserved end residues are part of each CDR3. Size is omitted from some rows. Given values are once, few, many or a class for expanded clones.

TRBV18,TRBJ1-2,NA,CASSLQGHYGYTF
TRBV10-3,TRBJ2-7,few,CAITSGFTPYEQYF
TRBV10-2,TRBJ1-5,NA,CASSRGEEPQHF
TRBV2,TRBJ1-1,NA,CASSDSPFTEAFF
TRBV15,TRBJ2-2,once,CATSTDRGPGELFF
TRBV28,TRBJ1-1,NA,CASWLNTEAFF
TRBV5-1,TRBJ2-5,NA,CASSPGLAGVGETQYF
TRBV4-3,TRBJ1-2,many,CASSQDIGPWGDYGYTF
TRBV7-9,TRBJ1-4,NA,CASSSGGQGKDEKLFF
TRBV5-6,TRBJ1-1,few,CASSLPGRMNTEAFF
TRBV19,TRBJ1-5,NA,CASSIWGPLRPQHF
TRBV5-1,TRBJ2-1,NA,CASRSGGSSYNEQFF
TRBV7-2,TRBJ1-6,NA,CASSPPGQGARPLHF
TRBV2,TRBJ2-6,NA,CASSAGANVLTF
TRBV27,TRBJ2-7,NA,CASSLGLAAYEQYF
TRBV4-1,TRBJ2-7,few,CASSQTRGGDYEQYF
TRBV4-2,TRBJ2-7,NA,CASSQVVNEQYF
TRBV15,TRBJ1-4,once,CATSRDSRALGSEKLFF
TRBV30,TRBJ1-2,once,CAWSPGPYGYTF
TRBV7-9,TRBJ2-5,NA,CASSSRLAGGRETQYF
TRBV9,TRBJ2-1,NA,CASTSTGPGGEQFF
TRBV7-6,TRBJ1-4,NA,CASSGDSQNEKLFF